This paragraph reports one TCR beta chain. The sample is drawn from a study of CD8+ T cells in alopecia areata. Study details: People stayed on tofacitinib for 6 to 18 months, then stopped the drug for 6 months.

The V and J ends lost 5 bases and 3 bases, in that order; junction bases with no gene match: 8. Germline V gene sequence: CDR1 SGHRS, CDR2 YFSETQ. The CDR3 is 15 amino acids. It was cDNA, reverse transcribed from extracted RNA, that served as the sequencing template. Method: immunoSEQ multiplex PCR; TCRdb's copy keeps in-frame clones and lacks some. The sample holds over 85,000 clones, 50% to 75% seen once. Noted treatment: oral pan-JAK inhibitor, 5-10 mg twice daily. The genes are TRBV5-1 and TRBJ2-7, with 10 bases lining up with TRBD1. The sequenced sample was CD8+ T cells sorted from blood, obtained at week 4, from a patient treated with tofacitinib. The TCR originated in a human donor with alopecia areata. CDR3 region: CASRSRQGAFYEQYF. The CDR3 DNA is TGCGCCAGCAGGTCTCGACAGGGGGCCTTCTACGAGCAGTACTTC.